Listed here are 10 T cell receptor beta chains from one sample, sequenced in a study of cytomegalovirus exposure and HLA in healthy donors. PCR employed 60 Vbeta and 13 Jbeta primers. Repertoires were generated with immunoSEQ multiplex PCR, while TCRdb's copy carries only in-frame clones and drops some. The table records 85,000 to 90,000 clones, 75% to 90% of them present only once. The sample comprised PBMCs. The receptors stem from a man aged 40-55 years in good health and CMV-seropositive.

This clone was picked up a small number of times. This sequence joins TRBV7-8 and TRBJ1-5; possibly TRBD1 for D (5 bases). The CDR3 extends over 17 amino acids. Trimming removed 3 bases from V and 0 bases from J, with 15 bases in between. Germline assignment: CDR1 SGHVS and CDR2 FQNEAQ. The CDR3 nucleotides are TGTGCCAGCAGCTTTTCCGCACACACAGGTAGCAATCAGCCCCAGCATTTT. Translating gives CASSFSAHTGSNQPQHF.

The chain carries TRBV5-4 and TRBJ2-3, with D perhaps TRBD2 (6 bases). The V end lost 4 bases, the J end lost 4 bases, and 13 bases lay between the germline ends. The length of the CDR3 is 14 residues. From germline, CDR1 is SGHNT and CDR2 YYREEE (reference sequence). CDR3 protein: CASSAASVPDTQYF. The CDR3 DNA reads TGTGCCAGCAGCGCCGCTAGCGTACCAGATACGCAGTATTTT.

This clone was observed a handful of times. The same CDR3 can be traced to other DNA sequences in this sample. This chain uses TRBV6-5 with TRBJ2-7; 9 bases fit TRBD2. CDR1 is MNHEY, CDR2 SVGAGI, per germline. This CDR3 has 15 amino acids. The ends lost 0 bases at V and 4 bases at J; junction bases unmatched: 4. The CDR3 DNA reads TGTGCCAGCAGTTACTCAGCGGGAGGTGATTACGAGCAGTACTTC. Translated, it gives CASSYSAGGDYEQYF.

The chain carries TRBV30 and TRBJ2-1, with D possibly TRBD2 on 5 matching bases. Looked up from germline, CDR1 is GTSNPN and CDR2 is SVGIG (reference sequence). The germline V and J ends were trimmed by 0 bases and 4 bases, with 13 bases remaining between them. The CDR3 has 15 amino acids. CDR3 DNA: TGTGCCTGGAGTGTACTAGGGCAGCCTTACAATGAGCAGTTCTTC. Protein product: CAWSVLGQPYNEQFF.

V usage is TRBV9 and J usage is TRBJ2-1; 8 bases line up with TRBD2. This CDR3 has 17 residues. The germline V gene has CDR1 SGDLS and CDR2 YYNGEE. V lost 0 bases and J lost 4; bases outside the gene matches: 9. The CDR3 loop reads CASSVDWTSRGYNEQFF. CDR3 nucleotides: TGTGCCAGCAGCGTAGACTGGACTAGCAGAGGATACAATGAGCAGTTCTTC.

The rearrangement uses TRBV7-9 and TRBJ1-1, with D possibly TRBD1 on 6 matching bases. This CDR3 is 16 amino acids long. V was pared by 1 base and J by 0 bases, with 12 bases between. Germline V gene sequence: CDR1 SEHNR, CDR2 FQNEAQ (reference sequence). Here the CDR3 reads CASSLGGGGVNTEAFF. For the CDR3, the DNA is TGTGCCAGCAGCTTAGGGGGGGGCGGTGTGAACACTGAAGCTTTCTTT. The full variable domain, rest sourced from reference TRBV7-9 and TRBJ1-1, is DTGVSQNPRHKITKRGQNVTFRCDPISEHNRLYWYRQTLGQGPEFLTYFQNEAQLEKSRLLSDRFSAERPKGSFSTLEIQRTEQGDSAMYLCASSLGGGGVNTEAFFGQGTRLTVV.

This clone was counted between two and nine times. This chain connects TRBV6-1 to TRBJ1-2, with 7 bases identical to TRBD1. Germline lookup yields CDR1 MNHNS and CDR2 SASEGT. The CDR3 totals 14 residues. Trimming took 4 bases from V and 5 from J; bases not matched to a gene: 7. CDR3 in DNA: TGTGCCAGCAGTGCTACTACAGGGGTTTATGGCTACACCTTC. Translating gives CASSATTGVYGYTF.

This chain links TRBV7-9 with TRBJ2-5; TRBD2 might be the D (6 bases). The germline V and J ends were trimmed by 5 bases and 4 bases, with 17 bases remaining between them. Looked up from germline, CDR1 is SEHNR and CDR2 is FQNEAQ (reference sequence). This CDR3 has 15 amino acids. CDR3 in DNA: TGTGCCAGCAGCCCCGGGTGGCCCGGGGGAGAGACCCAGTACTTC. Translation: CASSPGWPGGETQYF.

This rearrangement joins TRBV5-6 to TRBJ2-5; 7 bases agree with TRBD2. Judging by the DNA end, TRBJ2-7 fits better; the J call may be wrong. The CDR3 has 15 amino acids. Germline CDR1 is SGHDT and CDR2 is YYEEEE. The CDR3 spells CASTFGWEGTYEQYF. CDR3 DNA: TGTGCCAGCACTTTCGGTTGGGAGGGGACCTACGAGCAGTACTTC.

V usage is TRBV19 and J usage is TRBJ2-5, with 7 bases matching TRBD1. J lost 3 bases, V lost 4 bases, and 11 bases had no gene match. CDR3 size: 16 residues. The germline V gene encodes CDR1 LNHDA and CDR2 SQIVND (reference sequence). The CDR3 sequence: CASSSSCRGRKETQYF. CDR3 bases: TGTGCCAGTAGTAGTTCGTGTAGGGGGCGGAAAGAGACCCAGTACTTC. The full variable domain, completed using reference TRBV19 and TRBJ2-5, is DGGITQSPKYLFRKEGQNVTLSCEQNLNHDAMYWYRQDPGQGLRLIYYSQIVNDFQKGDIAEGYSVSREKKESFPLTVTSAQKNPTAFYLCASSSSCRGRKETQYFGPGTRLLVL.